This T cell receptor beta chain was recorded in a study of cytomegalovirus exposure and HLA in healthy donors (dated 2017 in TCRdb). About the study as a whole: An earlier analysis of 587 of the donors reported 276 Gb of sequence data and 117 million unique TCR beta sequences obtained from around 180 million T cells. An early release covering over 500 HLA-typed donors comprised roughly 300 gigabases of sequencing data and approximately 85 million unique TCR sequences. Of the 350 to 450 genotyped donors, roughly 76% were placed in the genetic ancestry cluster associated with self-reported Caucasian donors. The study aimed to test whether cataloging public T cell receptors could reveal signatures of past pathogen exposure. The study used immunosequencing to profile the T cell repertoires of 666 subjects and linked those repertoires to cytomegalovirus serostatus. A separate validation cohort of about 110 different subjects was used in addition to the roughly 700-subject first cohort. To predict cytomegalovirus infection status, the study brought together high-throughput TCR immunosequencing, statistical association of individual TCRs with disease status, and machine learning. In a later analysis, previously published TCR beta repertoires from 666 donors were re-analyzed and high-resolution HLA genotyping was added so that TCR occurrence patterns could be studied. The later analysis used no new phenotypic data to find candidate immune exposures, relying instead on TCR beta sequences and their occurrence across donors. To decide whether each TCR beta V gene segment behaved as functional or pseudogenic, an earlier analysis of 587 of the donors relied on high-throughput TCR beta sequencing. Alongside the repertoire data, information on donor age, sex, ethnicity and CMV serostatus was compiled. In a later genetic analysis, genome-wide SNP genotypes for about three fifths of the roughly 670 donors were used, and that subset was treated as a discovery cohort. All discovery cohort repertoires had been generated on a single sequencing platform. Both class I and class II loci were covered by HLA typing, at four-digit resolution. The number of donors typed differed by locus, with 629-630 for A, B, C, DRB1 and DQB1, over 500 for DQA1, 600 to 610 for DPA1, and some 440 for DPB1. Roughly 5 DR-DQ haplotypes were handled as single units for association and clustering, since linkage in the cohort was strong. Among a few hundred genotyped donors of the cohort, an average of approximately 240,000 unique TCR beta nucleotide sequences were sequenced per donor, roughly 20% of them non-productive.

The library was obtained by the immunoSEQ multiplex PCR assay. A mixture of 60 forward primers for TCR Vbeta segments and 13 reverse primers for TCR Jbeta segments was used in the multiplex PCR. The CDR3 region of rearranged TCR beta genes was amplified from genomic DNA with a multiplex PCR assay. The Illumina HiSeq System was used to sequence the amplified TCR beta libraries as 87-base-pair reads. The paper's data handling went like this. In a later analysis, some 80 million unique TCR beta chains were counted across the 500 to 700 repertoires, and roughly 10 million of these chains were shared by at least two donors. Raw reads were error-corrected and collapsed into unique sequences with a nearest-neighbor algorithm that merged closely related sequences to remove PCR and sequencing errors. Alignment of CDR3 sequences to IMGT reference sequences was used to assign V, D and J gene segments. Each retained sequence needed at least a six-nucleotide match to both a V gene segment and a J gene segment. Rearrangements were called productive when the CDR3 lacked stop codons and stayed in frame with V and J; all others were non-productive. CDR3 was defined by IMGT convention, running from the second conserved V-encoded cysteine to the conserved J-encoded phenylalanine. In an earlier analysis of 550 to 650 of the donors, sequences lacking an unambiguous match to a single V gene segment were excluded. An earlier analysis of 500 to 700 of the donors classified V segments as functional when productive rearrangements were above 56.7% and as segregating when the standard deviation between donors was above 5%. To diagnose cytomegalovirus status from the catalog of TCR beta chain sequences, a statistical classification framework was built. In a later analysis, TCR nucleotide sequences were compared against IMGT/GENE-DB human TR gene sequences so that V and J genes could be assigned. In a later analysis, CDR3 sequences and most-parsimonious VDJ recombination scenarios were assigned using the TCRdist pipeline. In a later analysis, every TCR beta chain was defined by the combination of its CDR3 amino acid sequence and its V-gene family, and reads without a unique V-gene family were dropped. In a later analysis, 450 to 600 highly shared, low-generation-probability nucleotide sequences were removed to address suspected cross-contamination and a sequencing artifact. For each public chain, a later analysis derived a clonal expansion index from normalized ranks of inferred template counts within each repertoire. A later analysis computed generation probabilities with a VDJ recombination model fitted to out-of-frame rearrangements, and checked the results against IGoR. In a later analysis, hypergeometric tests were used to score TCR-TCR, TCR-HLA and TCR-CMV co-occurrence, with a repertoire-size bias correction applied to TCR pairs. To estimate false discovery rates, a later analysis permuted the HLA or CMV assignments 20 times. In a later analysis, co-occurring TCRs were grouped using DBSCAN, and TCRdist sequence similarity was added for clustering within HLA-allele-positive subsets. Repertoires with fewer than 30,000 or more than 120,000 public chains, plus five repertoires with anomalous nucleotide sharing, were excluded from co-occurrence clustering. TCRdb carries this immuneACCESS record with in-frame sequences only. Its versions omit some clonotypes, under half of them owing to an unresolved V gene in the studies checked, with the rest unexplained. That table is the source of V, J and clone size, and D and trimming were worked out from the DNA. This sample holds some 150,000 clones; 70% to 85% were observed only once. Approximately 2.3% of the sample comes from the top ten.

General study outcomes and caveats: Because counts were too low, about 18 rarely observed V segments, including chromosome 9 orphons, were excluded from the earlier analysis of fewer than 650 of the donors. The sequencing pipeline was judged likely to have produced a cluster of highly shared sequence variants as a technical artifact. Because HLA typing was unavailable for some donors at each locus, only the typed subset was used in association tests. The classifier was reported to diagnose cytomegalovirus status with high specificity and sensitivity in both the original and validation cohorts. In vitro tests confirmed that a few of the cytomegalovirus-associated TCR beta chains recognize cytomegalovirus antigens. In a later analysis, most CMV-associated TCR beta chains were found to appear HLA-restricted, with HLA associations seemingly driven largely by CMV exposure. Roughly uniform sequencing depth across donors was assumed in presence/absence analyses, although this assumption may not hold. Some IMGT-functional V segments, including TRBV6-2 and TRBV6-3, could not be told apart with the 87-base-pair reads, so those segments were excluded. The authors suggested that the approach could potentially be generalized to other disease states and immunological phenotypes. In a later analysis, 15,000 to 20,000 TCR beta sequences were associated with specific HLA alleles at a false discovery rate of 0.05. Correlated functional status among segregating V segments might reflect linkage disequilibrium, but an unknown experimental factor could not be ruled out. A further reported finding was that TCR beta sequences accurately predicted the HLA-A and HLA-B alleles for most subjects in the first cohort. While some public TCRs were present in many individuals, most TCR sequences turned up only very rarely across donors. This cohort had only TCR beta chains sequenced, and the lack of alpha or paired-chain data limited which features could be detected. A later genetic analysis reported fewer N-insertions in productive TCRs among donors in an Asian-associated ancestry cluster than the roughly 620-donor mean. An earlier analysis of some 560 of the donors showed that most TCR beta V segments appeared in productive rearrangements either about 87% or about 30% of the time, which broadly matched IMGT annotations. According to a later analysis, TCR association rates differed among HLA loci, with DRB1 alleles showing the most associated TCRs and HLA-C alleles showing the fewest. The study listed 150 to 200 TCR beta chains as associated with cytomegalovirus. An association between a missense DCLRE1C variant and V-gene and J-gene trimming of TCR beta chains was found in a later genetic analysis and replicated in an independent cohort. The only immune exposure information available for the cohort was CMV serostatus. In a later analysis, HLA-associated TCR beta chains showed more clonal expansion and lower generation probabilities than non-associated chains that were equally common. When HLA alleles, especially DR and DQ, strongly co-occurred, attributing TCR associations to individual alleles was difficult. According to a later analysis, parvovirus B19, influenza, CMV and Epstein-Barr virus appeared linked to several top co-occurrence clusters.

V is cut by 5 bases and J by 3 bases, and the space between the germline ends is 19 bases. From a lookup of the germline V gene, CDR1 and CDR2 are SGHTA and FQGNSA. The CDR3 sequence holds 17 residues, the cysteine and phenylalanine included. Just CDR3 DNA is preserved here, 51 bases in frame from base 1. In total, just over 650 healthy bone marrow donors made up the cohort. At the time of sampling, all cohort members were nominally healthy, though unrecorded immune exposures were likely present. The donor was CMV seronegative and belonged to the group of 320 or so seronegative cohort members. A peripheral blood sample was collected from each donor, and TCR beta sequencing was performed on peripheral blood mononuclear cells. The Qiagen DNeasy Blood Extraction Kit was used to extract genomic DNA from the blood cell samples. As to this clone: The antigen it recognizes is unknown. Per-base qualities were not stored, and no clone one base away is much larger.

Sequencing was carried out using PBMCs. The chain joins TRBV7-2 to TRBJ2-2, and possibly TRBD1, on 6 matching bases. The receptor's source is a man aged 30 to 39 in good health and CMV-seronegative. The CDR3 in this case is CASSPRGWGPHTGELFF. The nucleotides read TGTGCCAGCAGCCCAAGAGGGTGGGGGCCACACACCGGGGAGCTGTTTTTT.